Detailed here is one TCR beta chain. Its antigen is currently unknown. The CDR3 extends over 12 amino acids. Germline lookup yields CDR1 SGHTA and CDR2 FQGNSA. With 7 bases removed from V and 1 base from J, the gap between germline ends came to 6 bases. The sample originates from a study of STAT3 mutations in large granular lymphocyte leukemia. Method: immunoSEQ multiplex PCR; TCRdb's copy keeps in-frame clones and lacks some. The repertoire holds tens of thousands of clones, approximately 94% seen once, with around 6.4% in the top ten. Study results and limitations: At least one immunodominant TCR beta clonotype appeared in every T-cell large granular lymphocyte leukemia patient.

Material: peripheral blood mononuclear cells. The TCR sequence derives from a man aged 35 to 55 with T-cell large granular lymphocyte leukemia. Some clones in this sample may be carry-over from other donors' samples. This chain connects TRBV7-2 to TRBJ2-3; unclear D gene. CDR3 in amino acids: CASTVGTDTQYF. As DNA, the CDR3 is TGTGCCAGCACCGTCGGCACAGATACGCAGTATTTT.